One sample yielded the 10 T cell receptor beta chains listed below, sequenced in a study of blood T cell repertoires in COVID-19. Clones were read by immunoSEQ multiplex PCR, and TCRdb kept only the in-frame ones, dropping some. The sample lists tens of thousands of clones, 90% seen once, with roughly 6.2% in the top ten. The sequencing input was peripheral blood. The receptors shown here come from a man between 40 and 49 years old with acute or convalescent COVID-19.

This chain links TRBV29-1 with TRBJ1-1; D not certain. Deletions cut 8 bases from V and 5 bases from J, with 12 bases between. The CDR3 has 11 amino acids. The germline V gene encodes CDR1 SQVTM and CDR2 ANQGSEA. The CDR3 protein is CSPYPETEAFF. CDR3 nucleotides: TGCAGCCCCTATCCCGAGACTGAAGCTTTCTTT.

This clone came up once. The V and J genes are TRBV9 and TRBJ2-2, with unresolved D. The germline V and J ends were trimmed by 3 bases and 3 bases, with 12 bases remaining between them. In germline, CDR1 is SGDLS, CDR2 YYNGEE. The CDR3 runs to 15 residues. The DNA for the CDR3 is TGTGCCAGCAGCGCCACCCCACCGGACACCGGGGAGCTGTTTTTT. It specifies CASSATPPDTGELFF.

The V call is TRBV7-2, the J call TRBJ2-7; D is perhaps TRBD2 (6 bases). CDR1 is SGHTA and CDR2 is FQGNSA in the germline V gene. The CDR3 is made up of 13 amino acids. V shed 6 bases and J shed 4 bases, with 13 bases lying between them. The CDR3, as DNA: TGTGCCAGCAGTTTTAGCGGAACATACGAGCAGTACTTC. Amino acid sequence: CASSFSGTYEQYF.

V and J are TRBV15 and TRBJ2-7; the D gene is possibly TRBD2 (6 bases). The length of the CDR3 is 14 residues. CDR1 and CDR2 (germline): LNHNV, YYDKDF (reference sequence). V lost 1 base to trimming and J lost 6 bases, with 13 bases between them. In DNA, the CDR3 is TGTGCCACCAGCAGAGTGCAGGTCGGGGGCGAGCAGTACTTC. The encoded protein is CATSRVQVGGEQYF. The full variable domain, its missing parts supplied by reference TRBV15 and TRBJ2-7, is DAMVIQNPRYQVTQFGKPVTLSCSQTLNHNVMYWYQQKSSQAPKLLFHYYDKDFNNEADTPDNFQSRRPNTSFCFLDIRSPGLGDTAMYLCATSRVQVGGEQYFGPGTRLTVT.

The count of this clone is one. CDR3 DNA: TGTGCCAGCAGCTTGAGGCGGGAGTTCCCCTACGAGCAGTACTTC. Translating gives CASSLRREFPYEQYF. The chain is built from TRBV5-4 and TRBJ2-7; 7 bases line up with TRBD2. CDR1 is SGHNT, CDR2 YYREEE, per germline (reference sequence). The CDR3 is 15 residues long. The V segment lost 1 base and the J segment 2 bases; nucleotides outside the gene matches: 6.

The chain employs TRBV11-2 and TRBJ1-6; D remains unclear. Trimming took 2 bases from V and 0 from J, leaving 5 bases between them. CDR3 length equals 15 residues. Germline V gene data show CDR1 as SGHAT and CDR2 as FQNNGV. The CDR3 spells CASSLRSSYNSPLHF. The CDR3 nucleotides are TGTGCCAGCAGCTTAAGGAGCTCCTATAATTCACCCCTCCACTTT.

The V gene is TRBV5-1, the J gene TRBJ2-3; D remains ambiguous. V was pared by 4 bases and J by 2 bases, with 8 bases between. This CDR3 region has 13 residues. Germline V gene lookup returns CDR1 SGHRS and CDR2 YFSETQ. The CDR3 here is CASSLDATDTQYF. The CDR3 nucleotides read TGCGCCAGCAGCCTAGACGCCACAGATACGCAGTATTTT.

The V call is TRBV10-2, the J call TRBJ2-7, with 8 bases aligning to TRBD2. Germline V gene data show CDR1 as WSHSY and CDR2 as SAAADI. J gave up 5 bases and V 6 bases, and 6 bases lay outside the gene matches. The CDR3 contains 13 residues. For the CDR3, the DNA is TGCGCCAGCAGAAGCGGGAGTGCAAACGAGCAGTACTTC. Its translation is CASRSGSANEQYF.

The rearrangement joins TRBV28 to TRBJ1-3; D perhaps matches TRBD1 (5 bases). Trimming removed 5 bases at V and 2 bases at J, with 13 bases between. Germline assignment: CDR1 MDHEN and CDR2 SYDVKM. The CDR3 spans 15 residues. The CDR3 bases are TGTGCCAGCAGTCGGATGGGGGGAGCTGGAAACACCATATATTTT. Translating it yields CASSRMGGAGNTIYF.

The chain couples TRBV5-4 to TRBJ2-3; TRBD1 matches 7 bases. The germline CDR1 and CDR2 sequences are SGHNT and YYREEE (reference sequence). J gave up 6 bases and V 4 bases, and 14 bases lay outside the gene matches. The CDR3 runs to 16 residues. CDR3 DNA: TGTGCCAGCAGCATCAAGACAGGGATAACGGCTGATACGCAGTATTTT. Its translation is CASSIKTGITADTQYF. The variable domain in full, with the rest retrieved from reference TRBV5-4 and TRBJ2-3, is ETGVTQSPTHLIKTRGQQVTLRCSSQSGHNTVSWYQQALGQGPQFIFQYYREEENGRGNFPPRFSGLQFPNYSSELNVNALELDDSALYLCASSIKTGITADTQYFGPGTRLTVL.